This TCR beta chain was identified in a study of cytomegalovirus exposure and HLA in healthy donors (dated by TCRdb to about 2017). About the study as a whole: An earlier analysis of roughly 570 of the donors reported under 300 Gb of sequence data and 117 million unique TCR beta sequences obtained from around 180 million T cells. About 280 gigabases of sequencing data and around 80 million unique TCR sequences made up an early release that covered several hundred HLA-typed donors. Of the approximately 400 genotyped donors, over 65% fell in the genetic ancestry cluster associated with self-reported Caucasian donors. The study was designed to test whether signatures of past pathogen exposure could be identified by cataloging public T cell receptors. The study used immunosequencing to profile the T cell repertoires of about 670 subjects and linked those repertoires to cytomegalovirus serostatus. A separate validation cohort of 90 to 150 different subjects was used in addition to the roughly 670-subject first cohort. High-throughput TCR immunosequencing, statistical association of individual TCRs with disease status, and machine learning were combined to predict cytomegalovirus infection status. A later analysis re-examined previously published TCR beta repertoires from over 500 donors and added high-resolution HLA genotyping to investigate patterns of TCR occurrence. In the later analysis, no new phenotypic data were used to find candidate immune exposures; instead, reliance was placed on TCR beta sequences and their occurrence across donors. An earlier analysis of some 500 of the donors used high-throughput TCR beta sequencing to judge whether each TCR beta V gene segment behaved as functional or pseudogenic. Donor age, sex, ethnicity and CMV serostatus were collected together with the repertoire data. In a later genetic analysis, genome-wide SNP genotypes for about 55% of the roughly 700 donors were used, and that subset was treated as a discovery cohort. Every discovery cohort repertoire had been produced on one sequencing platform. HLA typing covered class I and class II loci at four-digit resolution. The number of typed donors differed by locus: roughly 620-640 for A, B, C, DRB1 and DQB1; 522 for DQA1; some 610 for DPA1; and some 470 for DPB1. Roughly 5 DR-DQ haplotypes were handled as single units for association and clustering, since linkage in the cohort was strong. Among a few hundred genotyped donors of the cohort, an average of around 240,000 unique TCR beta nucleotide sequences were sequenced per donor, 15% to 20% of them non-productive. What the work shows at the level of the full study, not this receptor alone: In an earlier analysis of 500 to 650 of the donors, most TCR beta V segments appeared in productive rearrangements about 90% or about 30% of the time, broadly matching IMGT annotations. The earlier analysis of about 600 of the donors excluded seventeen rarely observed V segments, including chromosome 9 orphons, because counts were too low. A later analysis reported that several top co-occurrence clusters appeared linked to parvovirus B19, influenza, CMV and Epstein-Barr virus. The cohort was sequenced for TCR beta chains only, and without alpha or paired-chain data the features that could be detected were limited. A later analysis associated about 16,000 TCR beta sequences with specific HLA alleles at a false discovery rate of 0.05. Correlated functional status among segregating V segments might be attributable to linkage disequilibrium, but an unknown experimental factor could not be ruled out. A group of highly shared sequence variants was considered likely to be a technical artifact of the sequencing pipeline. A later analysis found that most CMV-associated TCR beta chains appeared HLA-restricted, with HLA associations seemingly driven largely by CMV exposure. Immune exposure information for the cohort was limited to CMV serostatus. According to a later genetic analysis, donors in an Asian-associated ancestry cluster had fewer N-insertions in productive TCRs than the approximately 700-donor mean. In vitro tests confirmed that a few of the cytomegalovirus-associated TCR beta chains recognize cytomegalovirus antigens. A further reported finding was that TCR beta sequences accurately predicted the HLA-A and HLA-B alleles for most subjects in the first cohort. The 87-base-pair reads could not distinguish some IMGT-functional V segments, including TRBV6-2 and TRBV6-3, so those segments were excluded. While some public TCRs were present in many individuals, most TCR sequences turned up only very rarely across donors. Assigning TCR associations to individual alleles was difficult when HLA alleles, especially DR and DQ, strongly co-occurred. An association between a missense DCLRE1C variant and V-gene and J-gene trimming of TCR beta chains was found in a later genetic analysis and replicated in an independent cohort. It was suggested by the authors that the approach could potentially be generalized to other disease states and immunological phenotypes. In both the original and validation cohorts, the classifier was reported to diagnose cytomegalovirus status with high specificity and sensitivity. According to a later analysis, TCR association rates differed among HLA loci, with DRB1 alleles showing the most associated TCRs and HLA-C alleles showing the fewest. Presence/absence analyses assumed roughly uniform sequencing depth across donors, an assumption that may not hold. HLA typing was unavailable for some donors at each locus, so association tests used only the typed subset. Compared with equally common non-associated chains, HLA-associated TCR beta chains in a later analysis were more clonally expanded and had lower generation probabilities. A total of around 150 TCR beta chains were listed by the study as associated with cytomegalovirus.

The library was prepared using the immunoSEQ multiplex PCR assay. For the multiplex PCR, a mixture combining 60 forward primers for TCR Vbeta segments and 13 reverse primers for TCR Jbeta segments was used. Amplification of the CDR3 region of rearranged TCR beta genes was performed with a multiplex PCR assay on genomic DNA. The amplified TCR beta libraries were sequenced on the Illumina HiSeq System as 87-base-pair reads. The study's processing was this. A later analysis counted approximately 76 million unique TCR beta chains across the 550 to 800 repertoires, and 9 million to 14 million of these chains were shared by at least two donors. Raw reads were error-corrected and collapsed into unique sequences by a nearest-neighbor algorithm in which closely related sequences were merged to remove PCR and sequencing errors. To assign V, D and J gene segments, CDR3 sequences were aligned to IMGT reference sequences. Each retained sequence needed at least a six-nucleotide match to both a V gene segment and a J gene segment. A rearrangement was called productive if the CDR3 had no stop codons and remained in frame with V and J, and every other rearrangement was called non-productive. CDR3 was defined by IMGT convention, running from the second conserved V-encoded cysteine to the conserved J-encoded phenylalanine. The earlier analysis of about 640 of the donors excluded any sequence lacking an unambiguous match to a single V gene segment. In an earlier analysis of approximately 590 of the donors, V segments were called functional above 56.7% productive rearrangements and were called segregating when the between-donor standard deviation exceeded 5%. A statistical classification framework was built for diagnosing cytomegalovirus status from the catalog of TCR beta chain sequences. A later analysis assigned V and J genes by comparing TCR nucleotide sequences with IMGT/GENE-DB human TR gene sequences. A later analysis assigned CDR3 sequences and most-parsimonious VDJ recombination scenarios with the TCRdist pipeline. A later analysis defined each TCR beta chain by its CDR3 amino acid sequence plus V-gene family, and excluded reads lacking a unique V-gene family. In a later analysis, nearly 600 highly shared, low-generation-probability nucleotide sequences were removed to address suspected cross-contamination and a sequencing artifact. A later analysis calculated a clonal expansion index for each public chain from normalized within-repertoire ranks of inferred template counts. In a later analysis, generation probabilities were computed with a VDJ recombination model fitted to out-of-frame rearrangements, and the resulting probabilities were checked against IGoR. In a later analysis, hypergeometric tests were used to score TCR-TCR, TCR-HLA and TCR-CMV co-occurrence, with a repertoire-size bias correction applied to TCR pairs. False discovery rates were estimated in a later analysis by permuting HLA or CMV assignments 20 times. A later analysis grouped co-occurring TCRs with DBSCAN, adding TCRdist sequence similarity when clustering within HLA-allele-positive subsets. Repertoires with fewer than 30,000 or more than 120,000 public chains were left out of co-occurrence clustering, as were about 5 repertoires with anomalous nucleotide sharing. TCRdb holds this immuneACCESS table with in-frame rearrangements only. Some clones are missing; in checked studies, unresolved V genes explain under half, and the rest has no known cause. V, J and clone size reflect that table, while D and trimming were determined from the DNA. The sample includes 150,000 to 200,000 clones, with more than 75% observed a single time. Roughly 2.2% of the sample is in the top ten clones.

The cohort consisted of 666 healthy bone marrow donors. Cohort members were all nominally healthy when sampled, although unrecorded immune exposures were likely present. The donor tested CMV seropositive and was one of the 289 seropositive cohort members. A peripheral blood sample was provided by each donor, and peripheral blood mononuclear cells were used for TCR beta sequencing. The Qiagen DNeasy Blood Extraction Kit was used to extract genomic DNA from the blood cell samples. CDR1 and CDR2 are drawn from the germline V gene: SGHAT, FQNNGV. Trimming leaves V shorter by 1 base and J shorter by 6 bases, with the junction holding 8 bases beyond the gene matches. The CDR3 has 16 amino acids, counting the end cysteine and phenylalanine. The kept DNA is CDR3 alone, 48 bases in frame from the first base. A word on this clone: The antigen this receptor binds is unknown. No base qualities exist here, and no much larger clone lies one base off it.

Sequencing was performed on PBMCs. The receptor's source is a man aged 18 to 29 in good health and CMV-seropositive. The chain couples TRBV11-2 to TRBJ1-1; 10 junctional bases match TRBD1. Here the CDR3 is given as CASSLGTGGGLAEAFF. The DNA is as follows: TGTGCCAGCAGCTTAGGGACAGGGGGTGGCTTGGCTGAAGCTTTCTTT.